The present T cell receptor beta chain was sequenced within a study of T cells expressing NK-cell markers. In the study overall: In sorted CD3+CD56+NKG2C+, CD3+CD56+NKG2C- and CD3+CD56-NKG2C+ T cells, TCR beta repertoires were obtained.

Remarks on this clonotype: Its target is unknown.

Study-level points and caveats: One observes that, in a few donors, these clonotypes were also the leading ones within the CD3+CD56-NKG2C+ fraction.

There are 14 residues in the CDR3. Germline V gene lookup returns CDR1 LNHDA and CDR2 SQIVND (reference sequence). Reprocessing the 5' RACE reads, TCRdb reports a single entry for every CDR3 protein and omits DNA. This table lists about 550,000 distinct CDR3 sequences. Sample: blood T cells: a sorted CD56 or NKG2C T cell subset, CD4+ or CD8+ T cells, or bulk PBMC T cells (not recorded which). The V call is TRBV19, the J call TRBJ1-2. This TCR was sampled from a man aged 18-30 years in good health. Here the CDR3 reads CATISLGDDYGYTF.